Listed below are T cell receptor beta chains from one sample, sequenced in a study of T cell responses to AZD1222 COVID-19 vaccine. Sequencing was performed with immunoSEQ multiplex PCR; in TCRdb, only in-frame clones are kept and a portion is missing. Among roughly 100,000 clones listed, 90% to 95% were seen once. The sequencing used peripheral blood, collected on day 0 of AZD1222 vaccination. These receptors were taken from an adult in good health. CDR3s include the opening cysteine and the closing phenylalanine or tryptophan. A D gene is named only where the DNA matches it firmly. Clone size is given for some rows only: seen once, a few or many times, or a class if the clone is expanded.

TRBJ2-3,-,TRBV7-8,15,-,TGTGCCAGCAGCTTAGTGGCAGGGATTGGAGATACGCAGTATTTT,CASSLVAGIGDTQYF
TRBJ1-2,TRBD1,TRBV6-5,15,-,TGTGCCAGCAGTTCCCCCAGGGGGGCAAGCTATGGCTACACCTTC,CASSSPRGASYGYTF
TRBJ1-5,-,TRBV19,13,-,TGTGCCAGTAGTATACAAGTCGACCAGCCCCAGCATTTT,CASSIQVDQPQHF
TRBJ2-1,TRBD2,TRBV7-2,19,-,TGTGCCAGCAGCCCAACCGGGACTAGCGGGAGTAGGTCCTACAATGAGCAGTTCTTC,CASSPTGTSGSRSYNEQFF
TRBJ1-6,-,TRBV10-3,13,many,TGTGCCATCAGGCCGGACAGCAATTCACCCCTCCACTTT,CAIRPDSNSPLHF
TRBJ2-3,TRBD2,TRBV30,18,-,TGTGCCTGGAGTGTTAGGAGACTAGCGGGAGGGAGCACAGATACGCAGTATTTT,CAWSVRRLAGGSTDTQYF
TRBJ2-6,-,TRBV5-1,18,-,TGCGCCAGCAGCCACCTGGGGAGGGGGACCTCTGGGGCCAACGTCCTGACTTTC,CASSHLGRGTSGANVLTF
TRBJ2-3,-,TRBV6-5,12,once,TGTGCCAGCAGATGGAACACAGATACGCAGTATTTT,CASRWNTDTQYF
TRBJ2-7,TRBD1,TRBV18,14,-,TGTGCCAGCTCACCACCGGGACAGCCTTACGAGCAGTACTTC,CASSPPGQPYEQYF
TRBJ1-2,-,TRBV18,12,once,TGTGCCAGCTCACCAGCGGAGGGGACGGGCACCTTC,CASSPAEGTGTF
TRBJ1-1,TRBD1,TRBV7-2,19,few,TGTGCCAGCAGCTTAGGAAGGTCCCGGGACAGGGGGAGGAACACTGAAGCTTTCTTT,CASSLGRSRDRGRNTEAFF
TRBJ2-1,-,TRBV6-4,16,few,TGTGCCAGCAGTGAAAGGGACGGGAGAGGGTACAATGAGCAGTTCTTC,CASSERDGRGYNEQFF
TRBJ2-1,-,TRBV30,12,-,TGTGCCTGGGGGTACTCCTACAATGAGCAGTTCTTC,CAWGYSYNEQFF
TRBJ1-1,-,TRBV28,15,-,TGTGCCAGCACCCCCGGAGGCAGGTGGGCCCCTGAAGCTTTCTTT,CASTPGGRWAPEAFF
TRBJ2-7,-,TRBV5-8,11,-,TGTGCCAGCAGCCCGGACGACGAGCAGTACTTC,CASSPDDEQYF